This TCR beta chain was identified during a study of beta chain features in type 1 diabetes. General study results and limits: VDJ junctions sequenced from type 1 diabetes patients showed fewer insertions and more deletions. The cDNA sequencing approach could over-represent high-TCR-expressing cells.

Expressed TCRB transcripts were sequenced because the entire RNA isolate underwent reverse transcription. TCRdb's table, derived via immunoSEQ multiplex PCR, lists solely in-frame clones and lacks some. The data contain approximately 84,000 clones, approximately 32% of them singletons. Germline CDR1 KGHSH, CDR2 LQKENI. V was pared by 0 bases and J by 0 bases, with 9 bases between. CDR3 length: 16 amino acids. Cell sorting via CD45RO/CCR7/CD25/CD127/CD95/CD27 was performed to obtain CD4+ naive, central memory, regulatory and stem cell-like memory cells. Of note for this clone: What it binds is unknown.

Specimen: stem cell memory CD4+ T cells from blood. This receptor was identified in a woman aged 18-30 years in good health. The chain combines TRBV18 with TRBJ2-1; D unclear. Here the CDR3 DNA reads TGTGCCAGCTCACCACCCAATCATTTCTCCTACAATGAGCAGTTCTTC. It yields the protein CASSPPNHFSYNEQFF.